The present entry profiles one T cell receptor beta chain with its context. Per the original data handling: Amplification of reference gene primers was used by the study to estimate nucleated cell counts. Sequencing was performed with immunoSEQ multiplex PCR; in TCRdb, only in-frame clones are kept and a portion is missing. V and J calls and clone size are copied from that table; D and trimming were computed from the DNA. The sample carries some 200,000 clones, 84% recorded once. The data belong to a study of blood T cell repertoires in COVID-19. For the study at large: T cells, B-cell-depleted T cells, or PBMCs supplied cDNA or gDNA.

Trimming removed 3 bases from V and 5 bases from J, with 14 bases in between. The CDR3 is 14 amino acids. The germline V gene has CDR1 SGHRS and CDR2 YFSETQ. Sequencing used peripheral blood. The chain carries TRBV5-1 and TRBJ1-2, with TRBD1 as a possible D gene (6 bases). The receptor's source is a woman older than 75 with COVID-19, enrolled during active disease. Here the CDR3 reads CASSYYQGSYGYTF. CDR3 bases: TGCGCCAGCAGCTACTATCAGGGGAGTTATGGCTACACCTTC.